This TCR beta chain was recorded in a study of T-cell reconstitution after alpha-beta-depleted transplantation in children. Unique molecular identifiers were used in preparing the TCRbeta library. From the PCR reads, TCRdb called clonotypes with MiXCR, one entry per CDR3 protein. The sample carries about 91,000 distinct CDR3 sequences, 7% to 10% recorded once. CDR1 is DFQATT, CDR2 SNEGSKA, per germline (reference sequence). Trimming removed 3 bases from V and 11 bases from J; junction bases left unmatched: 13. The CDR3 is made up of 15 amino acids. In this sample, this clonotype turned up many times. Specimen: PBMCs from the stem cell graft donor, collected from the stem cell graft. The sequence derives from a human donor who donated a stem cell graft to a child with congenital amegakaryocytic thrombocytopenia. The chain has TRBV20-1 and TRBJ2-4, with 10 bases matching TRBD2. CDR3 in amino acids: CSASLASGGSRVQYF. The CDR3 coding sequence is TGCAGTGCTAGCCTGGCTAGCGGGGGCTCTCGAGTTCAGTACTTC.